These 9 T cell receptor beta chains came from one sample sequenced in a study of cytomegalovirus exposure and HLA in healthy donors. This PCR relied on a set of 60 Vbeta primers and 13 Jbeta primers. TCRdb's copy holds only in-frame clones and misses some; the assay was immunoSEQ multiplex PCR. The table shows about 150,000 clones, with 84% occurring only once. Sequenced material: PBMCs. The receptors were gathered from a young man in good health and CMV-seronegative.

V usage is TRBV19 and J usage is TRBJ2-7, with 7 bases fitting TRBD1. Germline V gives CDR1 LNHDA, CDR2 SQIVND (reference sequence). The CDR3 is 14 residues long. The ends lost 3 bases at V and 3 bases at J; junction bases unmatched: 5. The CDR3 bases are TGTGCCAGTAGTATTGTACAGGGGAGCTACGAGCAGTACTTC. Translation gives CASSIVQGSYEQYF.

The CDR3 protein is CASSLMETPNEKLFF. CDR3 nucleotides: TGTGCCAGCAGCTTAATGGAGACCCCGAATGAAAAACTGTTTTTT. This chain links TRBV7-9 with TRBJ1-4; D is undetermined. CDR3 size: 15 residues. V was shortened by 2 bases and J by 5 bases, with 12 bases between the two germline ends. Germline loops: CDR1 SEHNR, CDR2 FQNEAQ (reference sequence).

The chain recombines TRBV27 with TRBJ2-2; TRBD2 aligns across 7 bases. The CDR3 totals 17 residues. The V and J ends lost 4 bases and 5 bases, in that order; junction bases with no gene match: 13. Germline CDR1 MNHEY, CDR2 SMNVEV (reference sequence). The CDR3 bases are TGTGCCAGCAGTTGGGGGGAGGTCGGGGAGGGGACCGGGGAGCTGTTTTTT. Amino acid sequence: CASSWGEVGEGTGELFF.

V is TRBV19 and J is TRBJ1-4; 8 bases map to TRBD1. The CDR3 runs to 12 residues. J gave up 8 bases and V 7 bases, and 3 bases lay outside the gene matches. Germline values: CDR1 LNHDA, CDR2 SQIVND (reference sequence). The CDR3 bases are TGTGCCAGTACGGGACAGGCCGAAAAACTGTTTTTT. This gives the protein CASTGQAEKLFF.

This chain uses TRBV19 with TRBJ1-1; D remains unclear. Germline V lookup: CDR1 LNHDA, CDR2 SQIVND (reference sequence). The V end was cut by 3 bases, the J end by 6 bases, with 8 bases between. This CDR3 has 12 amino acids. The CDR3 here is CASSISPAEAFF. CDR3 nucleotides: TGTGCCAGTAGTATTTCCCCGGCTGAAGCTTTCTTT.

The chain links TRBV28 to TRBJ2-3; TRBD2 aligns across 9 bases. V lost 5 bases and J lost 3; bases outside the gene matches: 3. The CDR3 has 14 residues. Germline loops: CDR1 MDHEN, CDR2 SYDVKM. The CDR3 spells CASSRTSVTDTQYF. The CDR3 bases are TGTGCCAGCAGTAGGACTAGCGTTACAGATACGCAGTATTTT.

The J gene is TRBJ1-4, the V gene TRBV19; 10 positions match TRBD1. V was clipped by 8 bases and J by 7 bases; unmatched bases: 4. Germline V lookup: CDR1 LNHDA, CDR2 SQIVND (reference sequence). The CDR3 spans 13 residues. CDR3 DNA: TGTGCCAGTCGGGACAGGGGAAGTGAAAAACTGTTTTTT. It translates to CASRDRGSEKLFF.

V and J are TRBV30 and TRBJ2-2; tentative D call: TRBD2 (6 bases). CDR1 and CDR2 from the germline V gene are GTSNPN and SVGIG (reference sequence). The CDR3 covers 15 residues. V shed 4 bases and J shed 6 bases, with 18 bases lying between them. The CDR3 DNA reads TGTGCCTGGATCGGATTGGGGGGTAATGCCGGGGAGCTGTTTTTT. Encoded protein: CAWIGLGGNAGELFF. The full variable domain, its missing parts supplied by reference TRBV30 and TRBJ2-2, is SQTIHQWPATLVQPVGSPLSLECTVEGTSNPNLYWYRQAAGRGLQLLFYSVGIGQISSEVPQNLSASRPQDRQFILSSKKLLLSDSGFYLCAWIGLGGNAGELFFGEGSRLTVL.

The chain carries TRBV19 and TRBJ1-3; unclear D gene. The germline V and J ends were trimmed by 5 bases and 11 bases, with 13 bases remaining between them. The CDR3 is made up of 12 amino acids. Per germline, CDR1 LNHDA and CDR2 SQIVND (reference sequence). The chain's CDR3 is CASSLPPRAIYF. The CDR3 DNA is TGTGCCAGTAGTCTCCCTCCGCGCGCCATATATTTT.